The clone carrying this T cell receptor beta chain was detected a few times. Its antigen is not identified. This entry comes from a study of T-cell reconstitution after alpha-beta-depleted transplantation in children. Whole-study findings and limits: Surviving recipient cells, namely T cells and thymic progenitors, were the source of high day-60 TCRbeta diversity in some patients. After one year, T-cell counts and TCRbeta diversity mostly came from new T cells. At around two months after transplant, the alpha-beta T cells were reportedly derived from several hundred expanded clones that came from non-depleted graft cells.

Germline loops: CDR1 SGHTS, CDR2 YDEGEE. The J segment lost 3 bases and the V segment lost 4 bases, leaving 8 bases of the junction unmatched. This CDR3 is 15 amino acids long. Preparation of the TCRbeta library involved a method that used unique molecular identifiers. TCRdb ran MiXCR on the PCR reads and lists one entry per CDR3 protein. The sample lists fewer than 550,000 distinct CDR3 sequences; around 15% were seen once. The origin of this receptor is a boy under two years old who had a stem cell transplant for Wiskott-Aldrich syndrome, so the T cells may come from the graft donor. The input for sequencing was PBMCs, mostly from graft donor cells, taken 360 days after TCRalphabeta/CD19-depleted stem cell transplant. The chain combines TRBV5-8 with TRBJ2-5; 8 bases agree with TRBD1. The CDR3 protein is CASSLRTGPKETQYF. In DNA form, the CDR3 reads TGTGCCAGCAGCCTGAGGACAGGGCCAAAAGAGACCCAGTACTTC.